The 23 T cell receptor beta chains below come from one sample, sequenced in a study of breast tumors, draining lymph nodes, adjacent tissues. One entry per CDR3 protein results from TCRdb running MiXCR on the multiplex PCR reads. This table has over 20,000 distinct CDR3 sequences, less than 40% appearing once. Source material: breast tumor tissue. These receptors originate from a female donor with breast cancer. Some clones in this sample may be carry-over from other donors' samples.

This clonotype was found a few times. A much larger clone differs by one base, so this may be a read error. This sequence joins TRBV18 and TRBJ2-1; 8 nucleotides match TRBD2. The CDR3 spans 14 residues. J lost 4 bases, V lost 7 bases, and 6 bases had no gene match. Germline lookup yields CDR1 KGHSH and CDR2 LQKENI. The CDR3 coding sequence is TGTGCCAGCTGGGGACTAGGAGGATACAATGAGCAGTTCTTC. Its protein is CASWGLGGYNEQFF.

This clonotype was counted many times. The chain recombines TRBV18 with TRBJ2-2; 8 bases map to TRBD1. CDR1 KGHSH and CDR2 LQKENI come from the germline V gene. This CDR3 region has 15 residues. The J segment lost 5 bases and the V segment lost 5 bases, leaving 7 bases of the junction unmatched. The chain's CDR3 is CASSTGQGGTGELFF. DNA of the CDR3: TGTGCCAGCTCAACCGGACAGGGCGGTACCGGGGAGCTGTTTTTT.

In its sample, this clonotype ranks as medium-sized. The CDR3 loop is CASSFPGTSGSKTYNEQFF. The CDR3 DNA follows: TGCGCCAGCAGCTTCCCCGGGACTAGCGGGAGCAAGACCTACAATGAGCAGTTCTTC. The rearrangement uses TRBV5-1 and TRBJ2-1; 14 nucleotides line up with TRBD2. The CDR3 is 19 residues long. J lost 2 bases, V lost 2 bases, and 9 bases had no gene match. Germline V gene data show CDR1 as SGHRS and CDR2 as YFSETQ.

Many counts were recorded for this clonotype. The chain joins TRBV20-1 to TRBJ2-7; 10 bases fit TRBD1. Germline V gene data show CDR1 as DFQATT and CDR2 as SNEGSKA (reference sequence). The trim removed 3 bases at V and 2 bases at J, leaving 4 bases unmatched. CDR3 length: 14 residues. CDR3 sequence reads: CSARSGTGAYEQYF. The CDR3 bases are TGCAGTGCTAGGTCCGGGACAGGGGCCTACGAGCAGTACTTC.

This clonotype is large within its sample. The chain joins TRBV6-5 to TRBJ2-5; D gene uncertain. The CDR3 runs to 11 residues. Between the trimmed V and J ends, which lost 8 bases and 3 bases, there was a span of 7 bases. Germline CDR1 is MNHEY and CDR2 is SVGAGI. The CDR3 DNA sequence: TGTGCCAGCGGCGCAAAAGAGACCCAGTACTTC. It is translated as CASGAKETQYF.

This clonotype came up many times. The chain is built from TRBV7-8 and TRBJ2-7, with TRBD1 identical over 11 bases. The CDR3 covers 15 residues. From germline, CDR1 is SGHVS and CDR2 FQNEAQ. V lost 2 bases, J lost 6 bases, and 6 bases stayed unmatched. This CDR3 reads CASSLSGTGGFEQYF. The DNA for the CDR3 is TGTGCCAGCAGCTTATCTGGGACAGGGGGGTTCGAGCAGTACTTC.

By its share, this clonotype is medium-sized. The rearrangement uses TRBV20-1 and TRBJ2-7, with TRBD1 as a possible D gene (8 bases). CDR3 length equals 16 residues. V lost 2 bases and J lost 2, with 19 bases in between. CDR1 and CDR2 (germline): DFQATT, SNEGSKA (reference sequence). In nucleotides, the CDR3 is TGCAGTGCTAGATCCGGGGGGTCAGGGGGCACCTACGAGCAGTACTTC. Its translation is CSARSGGSGGTYEQYF.

This rearrangement joins TRBV12-3 or TRBV12-4 to TRBJ2-7, with unresolved D. Trimming took 11 bases from V and 3 from J, leaving 11 bases between them. CDR3 length: 11 amino acids. The CDR3 DNA sequence: TGTGCCTGCCCCCCCCACTACGAGCAGTACTTC. Protein product: CACPPHYEQYF.

The table lists this clonotype with many counts. The J gene is TRBJ2-7, the V gene TRBV20-1; 8 bases map to TRBD2. This CDR3 is built from 14 residues. Germline values: CDR1 DFQATT, CDR2 SNEGSKA (reference sequence). J gave up 2 bases and V 0 bases, and 3 bases lay outside the gene matches. The CDR3 bases are TGCAGTGCTAGAGACGGGCGGGAGGCCTACGAGCAGTACTTC. The encoded protein is CSARDGREAYEQYF.

V and J are TRBV20-1 and TRBJ2-1; TRBD1 is a possible D gene (6 bases). Trimming pared 1 base from V and 0 bases from J, leaving 16 bases between. The germline V gene encodes CDR1 DFQATT and CDR2 SNEGSKA (reference sequence). The length of the CDR3 is 17 residues. This CDR3 reads CSARGPLTGLSYNEQFF. The DNA for the CDR3 is TGCAGTGCTAGAGGCCCCCTGACAGGTCTCTCCTACAATGAGCAGTTCTTC.

Ten or more counts support this clonotype. The chain uses TRBV3-1 and TRBJ2-3; the D gene could be TRBD1 or TRBD2 (5 bases each). V gave up 4 bases and J gave up 6 bases, with 14 bases separating them. Germline values: CDR1 LGHDT, CDR2 YNNKEL (reference sequence). The CDR3 consists of 14 residues. The CDR3 protein is CASSRGLVSDTQYF. CDR3 sequence (DNA): TGTGCCAGCAGCCGGGGGTTAGTATCGGATACGCAGTATTTT.

This clonotype was counted at least ten times. The gene calls are TRBV7-2 and TRBJ2-1, with 9 bases fitting TRBD2. The germline gives CDR1 SGHTA, CDR2 FQGNSA. Trimming cost V 3 bases and J 15 bases; bases outside gene matches: 9. The CDR3 is made up of 13 amino acids. CDR3 DNA: TGTGCCAGCAGCTTGAGGCTAGCGGGATCGGTGTTCTTC. Its translation is CASSLRLAGSVFF.

This clonotype is a singleton in its sample. For the CDR3, the DNA is TGTGCCAGCAGCTTATATATCTGGGGAGGTGGCTCTGGGGCCAACGTCCTGACTTTC. It encodes CASSLYIWGGGSGANVLTF. The gene calls are TRBV11-2 and TRBJ2-6; D may be TRBD2 (6 bases). CDR3 length: 19 amino acids. V lost 2 bases, J lost 0 bases, and 17 bases lay in between. Germline V gene sequence: CDR1 SGHAT, CDR2 FQNNGV.

This chain links TRBV20-1 with TRBJ2-5, with 9 bases fitting TRBD2. The CDR3 loop spans 16 amino acids. V lost 1 base, J lost 4 bases, and 10 bases stayed unmatched. Germline CDR1 and CDR2: DFQATT and SNEGSKA (reference sequence). CDR3 loop: CSARGGQRGVSETQYF. In DNA form, the CDR3 reads TGCAGTGCTAGAGGAGGGCAGCGGGGGGTTTCAGAGACCCAGTACTTC.

This clonotype was recorded at least ten times. The rearrangement links TRBV6-1 to TRBJ2-7; TRBD2 matches 8 bases. V gave up 3 bases and J gave up 2 bases; unmatched junction bases: 3. Germline loops: CDR1 MNHNS, CDR2 SASEGT. This CDR3 is 14 amino acids long. CDR3 amino acids: CASSERGRTYEQYF. The CDR3 nucleotides read TGTGCCAGCAGTGAGCGCGGGAGGACCTACGAGCAGTACTTC.

A word on this clonotype: At one of its ends the junction is not consistent with the germline gene, which may arise from a read error. The rearrangement links TRBV5-6 to TRBJ2-5, with 7 bases aligning to TRBD1. Germline-derived CDR1 and CDR2 are SGHDT and YYEEEE. This CDR3 is built from 15 residues. This chain's CDR3 is CAGSLVLGQQETRYF. CDR3 DNA: TGTGCCGGCAGCTTGGTGTTGGGACAGCAAGAGACCCGGTACTTC.

The chain couples TRBV29-1 to TRBJ1-2; D possibly corresponds to TRBD1 (5 bases). V gave up 7 bases and J gave up 4 bases, with 7 bases separating them. Germline V gene data show CDR1 as SQVTM and CDR2 as ANQGSEA. This CDR3 contains 10 residues. This chain's CDR3 is CSADSYGYTF. As DNA, the CDR3 is TGCAGCGCTGACAGCTATGGCTACACCTTC.

This clonotype was observed many times. The chain has TRBV12-3 or TRBV12-4 and TRBJ1-2; D not certain. Trimming stripped 2 bases from V and 2 bases from J, with 6 bases between. This CDR3 region has 13 residues. As DNA, the CDR3 is TGTGCCAGCAGTTTAAGGGTGAACTATGGCTACACCTTC. It codes for CASSLRVNYGYTF.

This clonotype was seen repeatedly, ten times or more. The rearrangement joins TRBV4-2 to TRBJ2-1; D unclear. The germline V gene encodes CDR1 LGHNA and CDR2 YNFKEQ. Trimming stripped 0 bases from V and 13 bases from J, with 19 bases between. This CDR3 region has 15 residues. CDR3 residues: CASSQDLLTMSLQFF. In nucleotides, the CDR3 is TGTGCCAGCAGCCAAGATCTCCTTACAATGAGCCTACAGTTCTTC.

In this sample, this clonotype turned up many times. CDR3 protein: CASSLQGGEQFF. The CDR3 coding sequence is TGTGCCAGCAGTTTGCAGGGAGGGGAGCAGTTCTTC. The rearrangement uses TRBV28 and TRBJ2-1; 7 positions agree with TRBD2. The germline V gene encodes CDR1 MDHEN and CDR2 SYDVKM. Losses at the gene ends were 3 bases for V and 10 bases for J; bases not matched to a gene: 3. The CDR3 sequence is 12 residues long.

Many counts were recorded for this clonotype. The rearrangement uses TRBV25-1 and TRBJ1-4; tentatively, D is TRBD1 (5 bases). Trimming took 4 bases from V and 4 from J, leaving 16 bases between them. The length of the CDR3 is 16 residues. Per the germline V gene, CDR1 is MGHDK and CDR2 is SYGVNS. The CDR3 region is CASSGGRDGINEKLFF. CDR3 nucleotide sequence: TGTGCCAGCAGTGGCGGCCGGGACGGCATTAATGAAAAACTGTTTTTT.

There are many counts of this clonotype. The chain recombines TRBV20-1 with TRBJ2-7; D possibly uses TRBD1 or TRBD2 (5 bases each). The ends were cut back, 8 bases at V and 1 base at J, with 18 bases in the middle. This CDR3 has 14 amino acids. Germline CDR1 is DFQATT and CDR2 is SNEGSKA (reference sequence). DNA of the CDR3: TGCAGTCCCGAGGACAACGGGAATTCCTACGAGCAGTACTTC. It is translated as CSPEDNGNSYEQYF.

V is TRBV7-9 and J is TRBJ1-1; D gene ambiguous. The V and J ends lost 5 bases and 1 base respectively, with 11 bases between them. CDR1 is SEHNR and CDR2 is FQNEAQ in the germline V gene (reference sequence). The CDR3 runs 14 residues. CDR3 amino acids: CASSRGAQNTEAFF. CDR3 DNA sequence: TGTGCCAGCAGCCGGGGAGCCCAGAACACTGAAGCTTTCTTT.